This TCR beta chain derives from a study of cytomegalovirus exposure and HLA in healthy donors. Study at large: One earlier analysis, a look at 150 million to 200 million T cells, found some 100 million unique TCR beta sequences. Points from the study as a whole: TCR beta V- and J-gene trimming was later associated with a missense DCLRE1C variant. The study labeled 150 to 200 TCR beta chains cytomegalovirus-associated.

A multiplex PCR was run with 60 Vbeta primers and 13 Jbeta primers. The assay was immunoSEQ multiplex PCR, and TCRdb's table has in-frame clones only and misses some. The sample holds some 200,000 clones, approximately 90% seen once. Only one count was recorded for this clone. Antigen: not known. The germline V gene has CDR1 SQVTM and CDR2 ANQGSEA. The CDR3 contains 12 residues. V was pared by 6 bases and J by 4 bases, with 4 bases of the junction left unmatched. The chain links TRBV29-1 to TRBJ1-1; 8 nucleotides match TRBD1. The receptor comes from a young woman in good health and CMV-seronegative. Sequencing was done on a sample of PBMCs. The CDR3 spells CSVRTGSTEAFF. The CDR3 DNA reads as TGCAGCGTCAGGACAGGGAGCACTGAAGCTTTCTTT.